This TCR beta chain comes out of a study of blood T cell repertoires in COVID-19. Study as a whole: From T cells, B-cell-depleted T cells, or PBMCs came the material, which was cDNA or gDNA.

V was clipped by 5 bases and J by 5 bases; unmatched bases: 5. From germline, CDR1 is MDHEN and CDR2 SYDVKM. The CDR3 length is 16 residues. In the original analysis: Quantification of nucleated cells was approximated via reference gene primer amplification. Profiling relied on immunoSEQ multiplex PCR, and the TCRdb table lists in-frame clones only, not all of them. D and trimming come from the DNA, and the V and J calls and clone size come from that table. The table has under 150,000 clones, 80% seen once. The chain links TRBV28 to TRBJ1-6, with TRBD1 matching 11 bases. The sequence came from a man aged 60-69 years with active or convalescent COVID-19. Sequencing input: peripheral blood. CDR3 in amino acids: CASSPRTGGNNSPLHF. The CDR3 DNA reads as TGTGCCAGCAGTCCCCGGACAGGGGGCAATAATTCACCCCTCCACTTT.